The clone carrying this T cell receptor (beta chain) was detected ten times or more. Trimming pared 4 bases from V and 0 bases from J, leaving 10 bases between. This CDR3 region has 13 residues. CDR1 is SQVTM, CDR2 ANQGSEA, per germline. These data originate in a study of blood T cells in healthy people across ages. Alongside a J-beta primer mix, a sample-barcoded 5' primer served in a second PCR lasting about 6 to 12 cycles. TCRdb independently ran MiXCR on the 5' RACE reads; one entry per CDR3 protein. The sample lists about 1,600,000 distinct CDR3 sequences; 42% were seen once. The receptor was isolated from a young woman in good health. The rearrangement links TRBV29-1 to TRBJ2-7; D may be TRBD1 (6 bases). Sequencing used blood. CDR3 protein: CSVVTGISYEQYF. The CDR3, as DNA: TGCAGCGTTGTTACAGGGATCTCCTACGAGCAGTACTTC.